This T cell receptor (beta chain) was sequenced for a study of blood T cell repertoires in COVID-19. Study-wide background: Samples taken during acute and convalescent COVID-19 were collected in the United States, Italy and Spain.

Seattle patients were enrolled during active infection and followed longitudinally. Germline CDR1 reads SGHRS; CDR2 reads YFSETQ. The J segment lost 8 bases and the V segment lost 0 bases, leaving 6 bases of the junction unmatched. The CDR3 is 15 residues long. Per the study methods: Reference gene primer amplification gave nucleated cell count estimates. Some clones are missing from TCRdb's copy, which holds only in-frame ones; the method was immunoSEQ multiplex PCR. For V, J and clone size, that table is used; D and trimming come from the DNA. The sample holds roughly 340,000 clones; 89% are singletons and the top ten take 3%.

This receptor was taken from a woman aged 25 to 45 with COVID-19, enrolled during active disease. V is TRBV5-1 and J is TRBJ2-1; 9 positions agree with TRBD2. The material sequenced was peripheral blood. The chain's CDR3 is CASSLGSGGIYEQFF. CDR3 bases: TGCGCCAGCAGCTTGGGGAGCGGGGGGATCTATGAGCAGTTCTTC.